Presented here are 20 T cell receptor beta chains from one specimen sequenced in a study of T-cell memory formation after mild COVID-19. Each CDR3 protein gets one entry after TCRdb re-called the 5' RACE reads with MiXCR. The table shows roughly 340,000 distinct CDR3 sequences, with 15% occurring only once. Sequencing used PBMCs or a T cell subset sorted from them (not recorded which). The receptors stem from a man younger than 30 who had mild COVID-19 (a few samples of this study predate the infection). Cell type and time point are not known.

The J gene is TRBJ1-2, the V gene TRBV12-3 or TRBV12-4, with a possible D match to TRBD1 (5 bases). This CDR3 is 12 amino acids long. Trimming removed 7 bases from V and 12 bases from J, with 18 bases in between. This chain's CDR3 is CASNLGRGPHTF. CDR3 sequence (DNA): TGTGCCAGCAACCTTGGAAGGGGTCCTCACACCTTC.

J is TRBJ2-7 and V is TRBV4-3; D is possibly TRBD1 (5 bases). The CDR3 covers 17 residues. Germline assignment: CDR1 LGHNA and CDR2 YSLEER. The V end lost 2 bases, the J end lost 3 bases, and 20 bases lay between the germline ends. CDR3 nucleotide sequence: TGCGCCAGCAGCCAAACTAATTTGGGGCGTTTAAGCTACGAGCAGTACGTC. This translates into CASSQTNLGRLSYEQYV.

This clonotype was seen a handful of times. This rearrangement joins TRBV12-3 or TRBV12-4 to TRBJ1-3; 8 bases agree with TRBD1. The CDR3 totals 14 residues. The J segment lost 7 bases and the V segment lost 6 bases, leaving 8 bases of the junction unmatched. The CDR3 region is CASSLTGASNTIYF. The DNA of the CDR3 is TGTGCCAGCAGCCTGACAGGGGCAAGTAACACCATATATTTT.

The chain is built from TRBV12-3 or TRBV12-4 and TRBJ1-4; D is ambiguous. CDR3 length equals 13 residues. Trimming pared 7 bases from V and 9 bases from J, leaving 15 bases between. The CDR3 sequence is CASNNGNEKKLFF. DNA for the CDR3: TGTGCCAGCAACAACGGAAATGAGAAAAAACTGTTTTTT.

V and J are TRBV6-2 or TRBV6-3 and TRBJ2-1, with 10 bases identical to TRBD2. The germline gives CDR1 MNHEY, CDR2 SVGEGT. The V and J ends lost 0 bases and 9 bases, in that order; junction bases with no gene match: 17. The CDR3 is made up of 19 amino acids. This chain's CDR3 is CASSYSGTSETWRVSEQFF. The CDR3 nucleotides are TGTGCCAGCAGTTACTCCGGGACTAGCGAGACTTGGCGGGTCAGTGAGCAGTTCTTC.

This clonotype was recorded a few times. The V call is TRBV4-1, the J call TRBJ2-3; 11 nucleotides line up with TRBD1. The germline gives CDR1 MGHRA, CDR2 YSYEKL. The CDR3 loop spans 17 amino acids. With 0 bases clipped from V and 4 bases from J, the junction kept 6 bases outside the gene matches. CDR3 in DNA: TGCGCCAGCAGCCAAGATGGGACAGGGGGATACTCAGATACGCAGTATTTT. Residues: CASSQDGTGGYSDTQYF.

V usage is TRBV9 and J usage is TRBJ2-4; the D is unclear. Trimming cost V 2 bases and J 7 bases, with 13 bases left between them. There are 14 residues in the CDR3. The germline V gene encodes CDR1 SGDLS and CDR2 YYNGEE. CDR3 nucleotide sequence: TGTGCCAGCAGCGTCCCGGCTAACGGGAACATTCAGTACTTC. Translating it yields CASSVPANGNIQYF. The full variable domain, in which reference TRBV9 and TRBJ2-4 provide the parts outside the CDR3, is DSGVTQTPKHLITATGQRVTLRCSPRSGDLSVYWYQQSLDQGLQFLIQYYNGEERAKGNILERFSAQQFPDLHSELNLSSLELGDSALYFCASSVPANGNIQYFGAGTRLSVL.

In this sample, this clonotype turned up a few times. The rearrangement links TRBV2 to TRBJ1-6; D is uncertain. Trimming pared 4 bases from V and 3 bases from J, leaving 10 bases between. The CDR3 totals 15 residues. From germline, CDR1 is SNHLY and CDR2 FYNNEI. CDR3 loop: CASSGGVNYNSPLHF. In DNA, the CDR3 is TGTGCCAGCAGTGGTGGGGTTAACTATAATTCACCCCTCCACTTT.

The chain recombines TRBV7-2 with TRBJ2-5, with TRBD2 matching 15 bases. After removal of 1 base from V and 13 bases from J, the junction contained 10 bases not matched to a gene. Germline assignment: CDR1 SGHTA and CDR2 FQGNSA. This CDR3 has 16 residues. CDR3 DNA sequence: TGTGCCAGCAGCTTAGTCTGGACTAGCGGGGGGGCGATCACGTACTTC. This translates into CASSLVWTSGGAITYF.

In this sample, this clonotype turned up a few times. CDR3: CASRDPGAYNEQFF. Written as DNA, the CDR3 is TGTGCCAGCAGGGACCCGGGCGCGTACAATGAGCAGTTCTTC. The chain is built from TRBV7-2 and TRBJ2-1, with unresolved D. Germline assignment: CDR1 SGHTA and CDR2 FQGNSA. CDR3 size: 14 residues. With 6 bases removed from V and 4 bases from J, the gap between germline ends came to 13 bases.

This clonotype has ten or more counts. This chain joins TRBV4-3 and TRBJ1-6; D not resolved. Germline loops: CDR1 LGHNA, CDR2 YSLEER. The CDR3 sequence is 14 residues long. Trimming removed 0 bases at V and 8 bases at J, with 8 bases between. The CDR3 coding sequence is TGCGCCAGCAGCCAAGACTGGGCGGATTCACCCCTCCACTTT. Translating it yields CASSQDWADSPLHF.

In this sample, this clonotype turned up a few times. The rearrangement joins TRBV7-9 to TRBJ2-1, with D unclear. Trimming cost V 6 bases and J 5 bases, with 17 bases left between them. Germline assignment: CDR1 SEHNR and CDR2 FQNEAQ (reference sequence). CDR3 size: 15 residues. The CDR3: CASSFGSPGHNEQFF. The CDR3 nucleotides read TGTGCCAGCAGTTTCGGGTCCCCCGGCCACAATGAGCAGTTCTTC.

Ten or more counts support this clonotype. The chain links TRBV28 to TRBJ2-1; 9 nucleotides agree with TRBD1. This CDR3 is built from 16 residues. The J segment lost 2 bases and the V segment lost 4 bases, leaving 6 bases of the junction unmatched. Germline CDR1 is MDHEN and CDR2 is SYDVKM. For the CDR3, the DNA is TGTGCCAGCAGTTCCGAAACAGGGGGCCCCTACAATGAGCAGTTCTTC. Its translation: CASSSETGGPYNEQFF.

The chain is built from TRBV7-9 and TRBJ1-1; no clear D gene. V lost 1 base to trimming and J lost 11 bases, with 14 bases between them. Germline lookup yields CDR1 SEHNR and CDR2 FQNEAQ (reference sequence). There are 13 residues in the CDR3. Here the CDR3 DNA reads TGTGCCAGCAGCTTAGGGCCAGTCCTGGAGGCTTTCTTT. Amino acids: CASSLGPVLEAFF.

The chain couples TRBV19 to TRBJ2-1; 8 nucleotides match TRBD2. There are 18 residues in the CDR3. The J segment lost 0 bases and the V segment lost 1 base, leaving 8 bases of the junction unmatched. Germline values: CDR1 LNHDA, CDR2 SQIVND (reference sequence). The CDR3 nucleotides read TGTGCCAGTAGTATAGTTGGTAGCGGGGTCGCCTCCTACAATGAGCAGTTCTTC. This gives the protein CASSIVGSGVASYNEQFF.

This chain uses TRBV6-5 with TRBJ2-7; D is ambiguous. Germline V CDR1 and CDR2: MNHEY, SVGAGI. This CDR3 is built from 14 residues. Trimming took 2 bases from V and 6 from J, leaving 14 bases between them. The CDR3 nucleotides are TGTGCCAGCAGTTACGGTGGGGAAATGACCGAGCAGTACTTC. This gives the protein CASSYGGEMTEQYF.

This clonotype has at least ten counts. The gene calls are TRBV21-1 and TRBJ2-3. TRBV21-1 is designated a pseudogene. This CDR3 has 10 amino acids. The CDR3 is CASSTDTQYF. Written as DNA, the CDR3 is TGTGCCAGCAGCACAGATACGCAGTATTTT.

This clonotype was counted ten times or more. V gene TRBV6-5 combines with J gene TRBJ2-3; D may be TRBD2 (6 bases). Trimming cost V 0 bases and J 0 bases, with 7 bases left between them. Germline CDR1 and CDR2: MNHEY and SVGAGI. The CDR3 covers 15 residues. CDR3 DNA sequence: TGTGCCAGCAGTTACTCGGGACTGAGCACAGATACGCAGTATTTT. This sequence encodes CASSYSGLSTDTQYF.

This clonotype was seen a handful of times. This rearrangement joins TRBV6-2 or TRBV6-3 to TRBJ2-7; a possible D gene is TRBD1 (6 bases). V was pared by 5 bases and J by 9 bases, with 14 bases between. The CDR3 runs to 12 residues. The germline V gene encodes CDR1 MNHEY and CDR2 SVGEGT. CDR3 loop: CASSLTGRWQYF. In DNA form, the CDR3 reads TGTGCCAGCAGTCTGACAGGTCGGTGGCAGTACTTC.

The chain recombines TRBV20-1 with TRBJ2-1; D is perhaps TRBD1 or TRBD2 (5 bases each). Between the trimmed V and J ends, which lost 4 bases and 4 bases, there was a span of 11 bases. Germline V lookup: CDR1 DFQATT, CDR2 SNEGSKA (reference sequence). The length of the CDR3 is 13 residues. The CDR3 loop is CSAKRQGYNEQFF. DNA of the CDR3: TGCAGTGCTAAGCGGCAGGGTTACAATGAGCAGTTCTTC.